The 30 T cell receptor beta chains reported below all come from one sample, sequenced in a study of cytomegalovirus exposure and HLA in healthy donors. Sequenced by immunoSEQ multiplex PCR; TCRdb stores in-frame clones only, minus some. Counted here are roughly 150,000 clones, around 87% occurring once; the ten biggest clones make up under 9%. The sample consisted of PBMCs. The receptors were gathered from a man younger than 30 in good health and CMV-seropositive.

This clone was counted only a few times. The chain employs TRBV25-1 and TRBJ2-7, with a possible D match to TRBD1 (5 bases). V lost 2 bases to trimming and J lost 5 bases, with 13 bases between them. Germline V gene sequence: CDR1 MGHDK, CDR2 SYGVNS. This CDR3 spans 14 amino acids. The CDR3 here is CASSEPQGADEQYF. CDR3 DNA: TGTGCCAGCAGTGAACCTCAGGGTGCGGACGAGCAGTACTTC.

This chain uses TRBV5-1 with TRBJ1-2, with TRBD1 matching over 8 bases. CDR3 length: 14 amino acids. Germline CDR1 SGHRS, CDR2 YFSETQ. With 1 base clipped from V and 6 bases from J, the junction kept 5 bases outside the gene matches. CDR3 nucleotides: TGCGCCAGCAGCTTGACAGGGGGAGTAGATGGCTACACCTTC. This translates into CASSLTGGVDGYTF. Full variable domain (outside the CDR3, taken from reference TRBV5-1 and TRBJ1-2): KAGVTQTPRYLIKTRGQQVTLSCSPISGHRSVSWYQQTPGQGLQFLFEYFSETQRNKGNFPGRFSGRQFSNSRSEMNVSTLELGDSALYLCASSLTGGVDGYTFGSGTRLTVV.

J is TRBJ2-7 and V is TRBV19, with D possibly matching TRBD2 (5 bases). The CDR3 consists of 13 residues. Germline V gene sequence: CDR1 LNHDA, CDR2 SQIVND (reference sequence). Trimming removed 2 bases from V and 6 bases from J, with 11 bases in between. The CDR3: CASSIRSGSEQYF. The CDR3 DNA reads as TGTGCCAGTAGTATACGCTCGGGGTCCGAGCAGTACTTC.

The chain has TRBV7-9 and TRBJ1-1, with TRBD1 matching over 9 bases. This CDR3 has 14 amino acids. Germline V gene lookup returns CDR1 SEHNR and CDR2 FQNEAQ (reference sequence). Trimming at V came to 5 bases and at J to 2 bases, leaving 3 bases not matched to a gene. As DNA, the CDR3 is TGTGCCAGCAGCGGGACAGGGAGCAACACTGAAGCTTTCTTT. Its protein product is CASSGTGSNTEAFF.

The V and J genes are TRBV29-1 and TRBJ1-2, with TRBD1 as a possible D gene (5 bases). The ends were cut back, 1 base at V and 8 bases at J, with 11 bases in the middle. This CDR3 region has 12 residues. CDR1 is SQVTM, CDR2 ANQGSEA, per germline. In DNA, the CDR3 is TGCAGCGTTGAAGTTGGGGCGCCCGGCTACACCTTC. This translates into CSVEVGAPGYTF.

The rearrangement joins TRBV10-2 to TRBJ1-3; D is undetermined. Germline V gene data show CDR1 as WSHSY and CDR2 as SAAADI. This CDR3 is built from 16 residues. V was shortened by 3 bases and J by 0 bases, with 12 bases between the two germline ends. DNA for the CDR3: TGCGCCAGCAGTGACCCCAGGAGGAGCTCTGGAAACACCATATATTTT. This gives the protein CASSDPRRSSGNTIYF.

The J gene is TRBJ2-7, the V gene TRBV5-6, with 11 nucleotides matching TRBD2. Germline V gene lookup returns CDR1 SGHDT and CDR2 YYEEEE. The CDR3 covers 16 residues. The V gene end was trimmed by 3 bases and the J gene end by 3 bases; junction bases not matched to a gene: 8. As DNA, the CDR3 is TGTGCCAGCAGCTCCACCCGTAGCGGGAGGGGCTACGAGCAGTACTTC. Amino acids: CASSSTRSGRGYEQYF.

This clone is a singleton in its sample. The chain links TRBV7-9 to TRBJ2-2; 7 bases are a match to TRBD1. The germline V gene encodes CDR1 SEHNR and CDR2 FQNEAQ (reference sequence). After removal of 1 base from V and 5 bases from J, the junction contained 4 bases not matched to a gene. This CDR3 spans 15 amino acids. The CDR3 spells CASSLVGGMTGELFF. The CDR3 nucleotides read TGTGCCAGCAGCTTAGTAGGGGGCATGACCGGGGAGCTGTTTTTT. Combining the CDR3 with reference TRBV7-9 and TRBJ2-2 gives the whole variable domain DTGVSQNPRHKITKRGQNVTFRCDPISEHNRLYWYRQTLGQGPEFLTYFQNEAQLEKSRLLSDRFSAERPKGSFSTLEIQRTEQGDSAMYLCASSLVGGMTGELFFGEGSRLTVL.

This clone has just one count. This sequence joins TRBV10-2 and TRBJ2-5, with a weak D call TRBD1 (5 bases). Trimming took off 5 bases at V and 5 bases at J, with 9 bases between the two ends. The CDR3 loop spans 12 amino acids. Looked up from germline, CDR1 is WSHSY and CDR2 is SAAADI. CDR3 bases: TGCGCCAGCAGTTGGGGCCAGGAGACCCAGTACTTC. Its protein product is CASSWGQETQYF.

This clone was counted only a few times. This chain joins TRBV30 and TRBJ1-5, with D uncertain. The CDR3 extends over 13 amino acids. The germline V gene encodes CDR1 GTSNPN and CDR2 SVGIG (reference sequence). Trimming stripped 4 bases from V and 1 base from J, with 8 bases between. In nucleotides, the CDR3 is TGTGCCTGGACGGAGGCAAGCAATCAGCCCCAGCATTTT. Translating it yields CAWTEASNQPQHF.

This clone appeared a single time. The chain carries TRBV6-1 and TRBJ2-7; TRBD1 matches at 8 bases. CDR1 and CDR2 from the germline V gene are MNHNS and SASEGT. V was clipped by 5 bases and J by 3 bases; unmatched bases: 3. The CDR3 length is 13 residues. CDR3 sequence reads: CASSRDRNYEQYF. CDR3 in DNA: TGTGCCAGCAGTAGGGACAGGAACTACGAGCAGTACTTC.

The V call is TRBV7-8, the J call TRBJ1-6; unclear D gene. Germline CDR1 reads SGHVS; CDR2 reads FQNEAQ. V was shortened by 3 bases and J by 7 bases, with 4 bases between the two germline ends. The CDR3 is made up of 12 amino acids. In DNA, the CDR3 is TGTGCCAGCAGCTTCCCAAATTCACCCCTCCACTTT. It encodes CASSFPNSPLHF. The full variable domain, rest sourced from reference TRBV7-8 and TRBJ1-6, is GAGVSQSPRYKVAKRGQDVALRCDPISGHVSLFWYQQALGQGPEFLTYFQNEAQLDKSGLPSDRFFAERPEGSVSTLKIQRTQQEDSAVYLCASSFPNSPLHFGNGTRLTVT.

The chain employs TRBV30 and TRBJ1-2; D is undetermined. The CDR3 totals 12 residues. The germline V and J ends were trimmed by 0 bases and 6 bases, with 8 bases remaining between them. Germline V gives CDR1 GTSNPN, CDR2 SVGIG (reference sequence). CDR3 protein: CAWSVGSHGYTF. In DNA form, the CDR3 reads TGTGCCTGGAGTGTAGGGAGCCATGGCTACACCTTC.

The chain joins TRBV18 to TRBJ1-2; D may be TRBD1 (6 bases). This CDR3 comprises 15 residues. The ends were cut back, 1 base at V and 3 bases at J, with 12 bases in the middle. Germline assignment: CDR1 KGHSH and CDR2 LQKENI. CDR3 in DNA: TGTGCCAGCTCACCACTAGACAGGAGTCACTATGGCTACACCTTC. It specifies CASSPLDRSHYGYTF.

The chain uses TRBV11-2 and TRBJ2-3, with a tentative D call TRBD2 (5 bases). Deletions cut 5 bases from V and 1 base from J, with 10 bases between. Looked up from germline, CDR1 is SGHAT and CDR2 is FQNNGV. The length of the CDR3 is 14 residues. DNA for the CDR3: TGTGCCAGCAGCGCCCGGGGAGGCACAGATACGCAGTATTTT. Encoded protein: CASSARGGTDTQYF.

The chain combines TRBV11-3 with TRBJ1-1; 8 nucleotides match TRBD1. Trimming at V came to 5 bases and at J to 3 bases, leaving 5 bases not matched to a gene. The CDR3 consists of 14 residues. Looked up from germline, CDR1 is SGHNT and CDR2 is YENEEA. CDR3: CASSPQGADTEAFF. In DNA form, the CDR3 reads TGTGCCAGCAGCCCTCAGGGGGCTGACACTGAAGCTTTCTTT.

V is TRBV6-1 and J is TRBJ2-1; TRBD2 matches at 12 bases. The germline CDR1 and CDR2 sequences are MNHNS and SASEGT. V shed 5 bases and J 7 bases; nucleotides not matched to a gene: 6. This CDR3 is built from 15 residues. The CDR3 DNA reads TGTGCCAGCAGTCTAGCGGGGGGGTTTTGGAATGAGCAGTTCTTC. This codes for CASSLAGGFWNEQFF.

V usage is TRBV5-1 and J usage is TRBJ1-1, with 7 nucleotides matching TRBD1. The V and J ends lost 2 bases and 3 bases, in that order; junction bases with no gene match: 7. Germline CDR1 and CDR2: SGHRS and YFSETQ. The CDR3 loop spans 15 amino acids. The CDR3: CASSFGGGQYTEAFF. In nucleotides, the CDR3 is TGCGCCAGCAGCTTTGGAGGGGGCCAGTACACTGAAGCTTTCTTT.

The chain carries TRBV5-4 and TRBJ2-1; D is perhaps TRBD2 (7 bases). Trimming cost V 6 bases and J 7 bases, with 14 bases left between them. The germline CDR1 and CDR2 sequences are SGHNT and YYREEE (reference sequence). The CDR3 totals 13 residues. Here the CDR3 reads CASNPGGANEQFF. CDR3 DNA sequence: TGTGCCAGCAACCCTGGGGGGGCGAATGAGCAGTTCTTC.

The V gene is TRBV9, the J gene TRBJ2-1; the match to TRBD1 covers 9 bases. The CDR3 has 16 residues. Losses at the gene ends were 1 base for V and 9 bases for J; bases not matched to a gene: 11. Germline CDR1 SGDLS, CDR2 YYNGEE. DNA for the CDR3: TGTGCCAGCAGCGTAATCCCGGGACAGGGAATAGTTGAGCAGTTCTTC. Encoded protein: CASSVIPGQGIVEQFF.

This chain links TRBV6-5 with TRBJ2-7, with 11 bases matching TRBD2. The CDR3 extends over 16 amino acids. Germline values: CDR1 MNHEY, CDR2 SVGAGI. V lost 0 bases and J lost 5; bases outside the gene matches: 6. In DNA form, the CDR3 reads TGTGCCAGCAGTTACTCGGCGGTAGCGGGGGGGAACGAGCAGTACTTC. Amino acids: CASSYSAVAGGNEQYF.

The CDR3 sequence is CASSWTGNEQFF. DNA of the CDR3: TGTGCCAGCAGTTGGACAGGCAATGAGCAGTTCTTC. The chain joins TRBV27 to TRBJ2-1; the match to TRBD1 covers 7 bases. The junction had 0 bases not matched to a gene; V was cut back by 4 bases and J by 6 bases. CDR1 is MNHEY, CDR2 SMNVEV, per germline (reference sequence). This CDR3 is built from 12 residues.

The V and J genes are TRBV28 and TRBJ1-2; 7 bases agree with TRBD1. The V gene's germline CDR1 is MDHEN and CDR2 SYDVKM. The CDR3 runs to 15 residues. The V gene end was trimmed by 2 bases and the J gene end by 3 bases; junction bases not matched to a gene: 6. The CDR3 region is CASSLRQGDYYGYTF. The CDR3, as DNA: TGTGCCAGCAGTTTAAGACAGGGCGATTACTATGGCTACACCTTC.

This chain connects TRBV21-1 to TRBJ1-2; TRBD1, the D gene given by the table, was not confirmed from the DNA. TRBV21-1 is flagged as a pseudogene. CDR3 size: 18 residues. CDR3 coding DNA: TGTGCCAGCAGCAAAGTCCCTAGGGGACAGACTGCTAACTATGGCTACACCTTC. Translated: CASSKVPRGQTANYGYTF.

This clone was recorded only once. V usage is TRBV4-1 and J usage is TRBJ2-2; TRBD2 aligns across 7 bases. From germline, CDR1 is MGHRA and CDR2 YSYEKL. The CDR3 sequence is 14 residues long. The junction had 3 bases not matched to a gene; V was cut back by 2 bases and J by 6 bases. The CDR3 loop reads CASSQSREPGELFF. DNA of the CDR3: TGCGCCAGCAGCCAATCGCGGGAGCCCGGGGAGCTGTTTTTT.

The chain has TRBV29-1 and TRBJ2-1, with TRBD1 matching 9 bases. This CDR3 region has 18 residues. The ends lost 0 bases at V and 4 bases at J; junction bases unmatched: 13. Germline CDR1 SQVTM, CDR2 ANQGSEA. CDR3 nucleotides: TGCAGCGTTGAAGACATGTCGGGACAGGGTTTTTCATACAATGAGCAGTTCTTC. Its protein is CSVEDMSGQGFSYNEQFF.

This chain joins TRBV28 and TRBJ1-2; D ambiguous. Trimming removed 7 bases at V and 14 bases at J, with 20 bases between. CDR3 length: 12 amino acids. Looked up from germline, CDR1 is MDHEN and CDR2 is SYDVKM. The CDR3 loop is CASMAPEKASTF. CDR3 nucleotide sequence: TGTGCCAGCATGGCCCCTGAGAAGGCTAGTACCTTC.

V is TRBV7-3 and J is TRBJ1-1; 8 positions match TRBD1. There are 15 residues in the CDR3. The junction had 6 bases not matched to a gene; V was cut back by 5 bases and J by 1 base. CDR1 is SGHTA and CDR2 is FQGTGA in the germline V gene. Written as DNA, the CDR3 is TGTGCCAGCAGCGCCTCAGGGGGCGCGAACACTGAAGCTTTCTTT. Protein sequence: CASSASGGANTEAFF. The whole variable domain, filled in from reference TRBV7-3 and TRBJ1-1, reads GAGVSQTPSNKVTEKGKYVELRCDPISGHTALYWYRQSLGQGPEFLIYFQGTGAADDSGLPNDRFFAVRPEGSVSTLKIQRTERGDSAVYLCASSASGGANTEAFFGQGTRLTVV.

V and J are TRBV18 and TRBJ2-7, with D perhaps matching TRBD1 (5 bases). The ends were cut back, 3 bases at V and 6 bases at J, with 12 bases in the middle. Looked up from germline, CDR1 is KGHSH and CDR2 is LQKENI. There are 13 residues in the CDR3. For the CDR3, the DNA is TGTGCCAGCTCACCGTCGGACAAGGGCGAGCAGTACTTC. Translating it yields CASSPSDKGEQYF.

The V call is TRBV18, the J call TRBJ1-2; D not resolved. CDR1 KGHSH and CDR2 LQKENI come from the germline V gene. The CDR3 has 16 residues. Trimming took 8 bases from V and 7 from J, leaving 26 bases between them. The CDR3 bases are TGTGCCAGCCGACTGGAGGGAATGACAATCAAGTCTGGCTACACCTTC. It yields the protein CASRLEGMTIKSGYTF.